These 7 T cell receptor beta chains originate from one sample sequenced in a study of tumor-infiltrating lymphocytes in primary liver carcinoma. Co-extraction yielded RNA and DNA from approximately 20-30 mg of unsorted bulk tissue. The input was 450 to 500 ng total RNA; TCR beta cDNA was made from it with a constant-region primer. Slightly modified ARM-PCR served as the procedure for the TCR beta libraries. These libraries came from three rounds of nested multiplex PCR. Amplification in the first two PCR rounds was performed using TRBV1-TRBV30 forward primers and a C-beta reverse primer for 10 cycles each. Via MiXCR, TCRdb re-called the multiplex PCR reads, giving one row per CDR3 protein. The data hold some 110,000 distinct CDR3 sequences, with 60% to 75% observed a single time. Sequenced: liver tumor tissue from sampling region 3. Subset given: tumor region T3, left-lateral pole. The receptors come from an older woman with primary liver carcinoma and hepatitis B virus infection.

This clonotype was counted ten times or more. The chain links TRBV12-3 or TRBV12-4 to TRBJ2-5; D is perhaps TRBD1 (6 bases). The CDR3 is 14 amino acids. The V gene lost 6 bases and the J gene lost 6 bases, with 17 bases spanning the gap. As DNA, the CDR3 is TGTGCCAGCAGCCCCGGGACAAACGACAAGACCCAGTACTTC. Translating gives CASSPGTNDKTQYF.

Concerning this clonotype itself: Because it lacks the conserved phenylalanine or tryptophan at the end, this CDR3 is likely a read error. The CDR3 DNA follows: TGCGCCAGCAGCCAGCCCCCCTTAGCGTCGGAGCGGGAGACAGATACGCAGTATGCT. Translation: CASSQPPLASERETDTQYA. This sequence joins TRBV4-1 and TRBJ2-3; 8 bases line up with TRBD2. Germline V gene lookup returns CDR1 MGHRA and CDR2 YSYEKL. V dropped 3 bases and J dropped 3; count of bases not matched to a gene: 17. There are 19 residues in the CDR3.

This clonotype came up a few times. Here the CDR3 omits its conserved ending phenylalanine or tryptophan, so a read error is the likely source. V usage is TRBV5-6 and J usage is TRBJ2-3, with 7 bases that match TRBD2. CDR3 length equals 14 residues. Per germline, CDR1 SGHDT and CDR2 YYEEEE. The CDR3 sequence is CASSLLAPTDMQYS. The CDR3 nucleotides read TGTGCCAGCAGCTTACTAGCGCCCACAGATATGCAGTATTCT.

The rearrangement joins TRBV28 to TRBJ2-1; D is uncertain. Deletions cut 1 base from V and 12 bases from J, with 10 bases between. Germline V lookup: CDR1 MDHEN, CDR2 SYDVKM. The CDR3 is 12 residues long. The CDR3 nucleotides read TGTGCCAGCAGTTTATTAGGCGATGGGCAGTTCTTC. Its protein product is CASSLLGDGQFF.

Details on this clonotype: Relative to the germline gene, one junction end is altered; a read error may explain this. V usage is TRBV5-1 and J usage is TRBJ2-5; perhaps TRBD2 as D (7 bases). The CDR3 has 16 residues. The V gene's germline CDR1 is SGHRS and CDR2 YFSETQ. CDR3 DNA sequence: TGCGCCAGCAGCTTGGCTGGGGGGGGCAGCCAACAGACCCAGTACTTC. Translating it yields CASSLAGGGSQQTQYF.

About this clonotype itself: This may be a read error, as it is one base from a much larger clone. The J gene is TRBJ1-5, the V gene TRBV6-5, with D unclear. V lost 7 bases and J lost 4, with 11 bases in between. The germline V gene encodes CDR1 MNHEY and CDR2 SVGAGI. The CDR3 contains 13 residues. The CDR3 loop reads CASNPTVNQPQHF. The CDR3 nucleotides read TGTGCCAGCAACCCGACGGTGAATCAGCCCCAGCATTTT.

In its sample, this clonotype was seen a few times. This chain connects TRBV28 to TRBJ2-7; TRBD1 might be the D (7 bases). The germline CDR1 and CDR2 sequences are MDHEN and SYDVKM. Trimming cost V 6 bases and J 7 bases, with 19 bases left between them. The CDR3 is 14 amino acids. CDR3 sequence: CASSPPGGLREQYF. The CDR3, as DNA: TGTGCCAGCAGCCCCCCAGGGGGGTTGAGAGAGCAGTACTTC.